These 9 T cell receptor beta chains were sequenced from one sample in a study of CD8+CD57+ T cells in acquired aplastic anemia. TCR beta VDJ and CDR3 profiling used genomic DNA as template. MiXCR, applied by TCRdb to the reads, yields one record per CDR3 protein. The sample lists hundreds of thousands of distinct CDR3 sequences, roughly 64% seen once, with 3% to 4.5% in the top ten. What was sequenced was sorted CD4+, CD8+, or CD8+CD57+ T cells (not recorded which) from PBMCs. These receptors originate from a human donor in good health, serving as a control.

With regard to this clonotype: The germline gene is not matched at one end of the junction; a read error may be the cause. The rearrangement joins TRBV7-2 to TRBJ1-1; D might be TRBD1 (5 bases). The CDR3 is 16 residues long. Germline V CDR1 and CDR2: SGHTA, FQGNSA. The CDR3 DNA reads TGTGCCAGCAGCTTGGGGGGTGCAGGGACCTACCCTGACGCTTTCTTT. This codes for CASSLGGAGTYPDAFF.

This clonotype appeared many times. The V gene is TRBV6-2 or TRBV6-3, the J gene TRBJ1-2, with 11 bases fitting TRBD1. Trimming removed 5 bases from V and 3 bases from J; junction bases left unmatched: 5. The CDR3 loop spans 15 amino acids. The germline gives CDR1 MNHEY, CDR2 SVGEGT. The CDR3: CASSDRTGGDYGYTF. DNA for the CDR3: TGTGCCAGCAGTGACCGGACAGGGGGCGACTATGGCTACACCTTC.

In this sample, this clonotype turned up once. A junction boundary mismatches the germline segment, possibly from a read error. V is TRBV12-3 or TRBV12-4 and J is TRBJ2-7, with D tentatively TRBD1 (6 bases). This CDR3 is 12 amino acids long. CDR3 coding DNA: TGTGCTAGCAGTCCGAGGACAGCCGAGCAGTACTTC. It codes for CASSPRTAEQYF.

The CDR3 DNA reads as TGTGCCAGCAGTGAAATGATATCAAGTGAAAACATTCAGTACTTC. This codes for CASSEMISSENIQYF. The V and J genes are TRBV6-1 and TRBJ2-4; D is unresolved. This CDR3 has 15 amino acids. With 2 bases removed from V and 5 bases from J, the gap between germline ends came to 13 bases. Germline V gene data show CDR1 as MNHNS and CDR2 as SASEGT.

A note on this clonotype: It is likely a read error, because the conserved phenylalanine at the end of the CDR3 is missing. It is unclear where the CDR3 begins or ends on the DNA, so no DNA is shown, and the CDR3 is as TCRdb lists it. The chain is built from TRBV15 and TRBJ2-3; TRBD1 is taken as the D call from the table, unchecked against the DNA. Germline V lookup: CDR1 LNHNV, CDR2 YYDKDF (reference sequence). Counting both end residues, the CDR3 totals 14 amino acids. This chain's CDR3 is CATSIDPGGDYEQY.

The chain recombines TRBV5-1 with TRBJ2-1; 7 nucleotides line up with TRBD2. The J call is in doubt because the DNA end fits TRBJ2-7 better. The CDR3 loop spans 16 amino acids. CDR1 and CDR2 (germline): SGHRS, YFSETQ. The CDR3 sequence: CASSGASTETGGEQYF. In DNA form, the CDR3 reads TGCGCCAGCAGCGGAGCTAGTACAGAAACGGGAGGTGAGCAGTACTTC.

The rearrangement joins TRBV9 to TRBJ1-3; no definite D call. The CDR3 loop spans 13 amino acids. Germline V gives CDR1 SGDLS, CDR2 YYNGEE. The ends were cut back, 4 bases at V and 0 bases at J, with 5 bases in the middle. The CDR3 region is CASSLCSGNTIYF. The CDR3 bases are TGTGCCAGCAGCTTATGCTCTGGAAACACCATATATTTT.

The rearrangement links TRBV5-6 to TRBJ2-3, with a possible D match to TRBD2 (6 bases). Looked up from germline, CDR1 is SGHDT and CDR2 is YYEEEE. This CDR3 has 14 residues. Trimming cost V 4 bases and J 8 bases, with 17 bases left between them. The CDR3 reads CASSLGGPYGTQYF. CDR3 bases: TGTGCCAGCAGCCTGGGGGGTCCGTATGGTACGCAGTATTTT.

Of note for this clonotype: Mismatch with germline at one junction end may stem from a read error. The V and J genes are TRBV19 and TRBJ1-5; weak D call: TRBD1 (5 bases). CDR3 length: 13 amino acids. Germline V lookup: CDR1 LNHDA, CDR2 SQIVND (reference sequence). In nucleotides, the CDR3 is TGTGCCAGTAGTAGGGACGGGGAACGGCCCGGGCAGTTT. Amino acid sequence: CASSRDGERPGQF.